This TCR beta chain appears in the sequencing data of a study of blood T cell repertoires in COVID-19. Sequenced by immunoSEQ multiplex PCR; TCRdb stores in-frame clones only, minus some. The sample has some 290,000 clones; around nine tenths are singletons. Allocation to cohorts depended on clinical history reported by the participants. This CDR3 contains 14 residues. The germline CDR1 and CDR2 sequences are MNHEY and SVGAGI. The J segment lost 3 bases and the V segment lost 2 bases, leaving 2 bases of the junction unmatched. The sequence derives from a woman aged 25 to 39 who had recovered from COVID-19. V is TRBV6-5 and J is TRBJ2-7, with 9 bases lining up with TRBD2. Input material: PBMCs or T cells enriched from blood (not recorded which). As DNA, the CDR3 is TGTGCCAGCAGTTACCGTAGCGGGGGCTACGAGCAGTACTTC. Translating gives CASSYRSGGYEQYF.